This record covers a single T cell receptor beta chain. Original data processing: Amplification from reference gene primers served as the basis for estimated nucleated cell counts. Data came from immunoSEQ multiplex PCR; TCRdb stores just in-frame clones and leaves some out. The V and J calls and the clone size are those of that table, but D and trimming were determined from the DNA. This repertoire shows approximately 150,000 clones, about 90% found once; its top ten account for 1.7%. This sample was included in a study of blood T cell repertoires in COVID-19. Looking at the study overall: Some COVID-19 samples were acute and others convalescent; all came from the United States, Italy and Spain. The cDNA or gDNA used as material had been derived from T cells, B-cell-depleted T cells, or PBMCs.

V was cut by 5 bases and J by 0 bases, with 7 bases left in between. The CDR3 loop spans 13 amino acids. Germline CDR1 and CDR2: MNHEY and SMNVEV (reference sequence). Sequenced input: peripheral blood. The sequence came from a woman aged 50 to 60 with acute or convalescent COVID-19. J is TRBJ1-1 and V is TRBV27; D is uncertain. The CDR3 DNA is TGTGCCAGCAGTCCAGTCATGAACACTGAAGCTTTCTTT. It yields the protein CASSPVMNTEAFF.